Following are 15 T cell receptor beta chains from one sample sequenced in a study of blood T cell repertoires in COVID-19. Only in-frame clones appear in the TCRdb table, and some are missing; sequencing was by immunoSEQ multiplex PCR. The sample holds roughly 300,000 clones, roughly 85% seen once. Sequencing was carried out using peripheral blood. The receptors shown here come from a human donor in a cohort sampled during active COVID-19.

The chain joins TRBV6-5 to TRBJ2-3, with D unclear. The CDR3 sequence is 16 residues long. V lost 0 bases and J 1 base, leaving 11 bases between the germline ends. Per the germline V gene, CDR1 is MNHEY and CDR2 is SVGAGI. CDR3 sequence reads: CASSYSLLVRTDTQYF. DNA of the CDR3: TGTGCCAGCAGTTACTCCCTTCTAGTACGCACAGATACGCAGTATTTT.

The V gene is TRBV11-3, the J gene TRBJ1-3; 7 bases map to TRBD1. Germline CDR1 is SGHNT and CDR2 is YENEEA. V shed 4 bases, J shed 2 bases, and the junction held 5 bases outside the gene matches. The CDR3 extends over 15 amino acids. CDR3 sequence reads: CASSSTGRTGNTIYF. CDR3 in DNA: TGTGCCAGCAGCTCGACAGGGAGGACTGGAAACACCATATATTTT.

This chain uses TRBV5-1 with TRBJ2-2, with 8 bases lining up with TRBD1. In germline, CDR1 is SGHRS, CDR2 YFSETQ. This CDR3 contains 16 residues. V was pared by 4 bases and J by 5 bases, with 10 bases of the junction left unmatched. The CDR3 nucleotides read TGCGCCAGCAGCAACCGGGACAGGACCGGGACCGGGGAGCTGTTTTTT. Translating gives CASSNRDRTGTGELFF.

The chain links TRBV5-5 to TRBJ1-4; D gene uncertain. The germline gives CDR1 SGHKS, CDR2 YYEKEE (reference sequence). V gave up 0 bases and J gave up 0 bases, with 6 bases separating them. The CDR3 is made up of 15 amino acids. Here the CDR3 reads CASSLVVATNEKLFF. CDR3 DNA sequence: TGTGCCAGCAGCTTGGTAGTTGCAACTAATGAAAAACTGTTTTTT.

This chain links TRBV5-1 with TRBJ1-3; D perhaps matches TRBD1 (6 bases). The V end was cut by 1 base, the J end by 1 base, with 9 bases between. CDR3 length equals 15 residues. CDR1 and CDR2 (germline): SGHRS, YFSETQ. The CDR3 DNA is TGCGCCAGCAGCTTGACAGGGTCGTCTGGAAACACCATATATTTT. It codes for CASSLTGSSGNTIYF.

This clone was seen only once. The chain joins TRBV6-4 to TRBJ1-6, with a possible D match to TRBD1 (6 bases). Deletions cut 3 bases from V and 0 bases from J, with 6 bases between. This CDR3 contains 15 residues. Germline lookup yields CDR1 MRHNA and CDR2 SNTAGT. The CDR3 loop is CASSETGSYNSPLHF. The CDR3 nucleotides read TGTGCCAGCAGTGAGACAGGCTCCTATAATTCACCCCTCCACTTT.

This clone was seen once. The chain recombines TRBV9 with TRBJ1-3; D gene ambiguous. The CDR3 contains 12 residues. The ends were cut back, 2 bases at V and 2 bases at J, with 2 bases in the middle. Germline V CDR1 and CDR2: SGDLS, YYNGEE. DNA of the CDR3: TGTGCCAGCAGCGTTACTGGAAACACCATATATTTT. Its protein product is CASSVTGNTIYF.

With respect to this clone: Other nucleotide sequences from this sample produce the same CDR3. The chain uses TRBV6-5 and TRBJ2-3; perhaps TRBD2 as D (6 bases). Trimming took off 2 bases at V and 3 bases at J, with 6 bases between the two ends. From germline, CDR1 is MNHEY and CDR2 SVGAGI. The CDR3 is 13 amino acids. CDR3 sequence reads: CASSYGGTDTQYF. In DNA, the CDR3 is TGTGCCAGCAGTTACGGGGGGACAGATACGCAGTATTTT.

Notes on this clone: At the DNA level, this CDR3 is encoded by other sequences in the same sample as well. This chain joins TRBV30 and TRBJ2-7; 8 bases align to TRBD1. Trimming at V came to 0 bases and at J to 6 bases, leaving 1 base not matched to a gene. The length of the CDR3 is 12 residues. Looked up from germline, CDR1 is GTSNPN and CDR2 is SVGIG (reference sequence). The CDR3 spells CAWSVTGGEQYF. For the CDR3, the DNA is TGTGCCTGGAGTGTCACAGGGGGCGAGCAGTACTTC.

J is TRBJ1-1 and V is TRBV27; a possible D gene is TRBD1 (5 bases). CDR3 length equals 12 residues. Germline CDR1 MNHEY, CDR2 SMNVEV (reference sequence). Trimming cost V 6 bases and J 5 bases, with 10 bases left between them. CDR3 DNA: TGTGCCAGCAGGAACGGGGGGACTGAAGCTTTCTTT. It translates to CASRNGGTEAFF.

As concerns this clone: Additional DNA sequences in this sample encode the identical CDR3. The V call is TRBV3-1 (or the pseudogene TRBV3-2), the J call TRBJ1-5; no reliable D call. Looked up from germline, CDR1 is LGHDT and CDR2 is YNNKEL (reference sequence). V lost 1 base and J lost 7, with 8 bases in between. This CDR3 contains 13 residues. This CDR3 is CASSQGARQPQHF. CDR3 sequence (DNA): TGTGCCAGCAGCCAAGGGGCGCGACAGCCCCAGCATTTT.

The chain recombines TRBV11-2 with TRBJ1-2; D call uncertain. Germline CDR1 is SGHAT and CDR2 is FQNNGV. The CDR3 contains 14 residues. Trimming cost V 3 bases and J 8 bases, with 16 bases left between them. CDR3 region: CASSFGYHPRGYTF. The CDR3 coding sequence is TGTGCCAGCAGCTTCGGTTACCACCCGCGCGGCTACACCTTC.

The chain carries TRBV5-1 and TRBJ1-3; D might be TRBD1 (6 bases). The germline CDR1 and CDR2 sequences are SGHRS and YFSETQ. The V and J ends lost 3 bases and 2 bases respectively, with 15 bases between them. This CDR3 region has 16 residues. The CDR3 protein is CASSYQTGTTGNTIYF. CDR3 sequence (DNA): TGCGCCAGCAGCTACCAGACCGGGACAACTGGAAACACCATATATTTT. The full variable domain, in which reference TRBV5-1 and TRBJ1-3 provide the parts outside the CDR3, is KAGVTQTPRYLIKTRGQQVTLSCSPISGHRSVSWYQQTPGQGLQFLFEYFSETQRNKGNFPGRFSGRQFSNSRSEMNVSTLELGDSALYLCASSYQTGTTGNTIYFGEGSWLTVV.

J is TRBJ1-1 and V is TRBV3-1 (or the pseudogene TRBV3-2); 12 bases are shared with TRBD1. There are 14 residues in the CDR3. Germline CDR1 LGHDT, CDR2 YNNKEL (reference sequence). V lost 3 bases, J lost 12 bases, and 8 bases stayed unmatched. Written as DNA, the CDR3 is TGTGCCAGCAGCCACACCGGGACAGGGGGCACGCCTTTCTTT. Translated, it gives CASSHTGTGGTPFF.

V and J are TRBV27 and TRBJ1-2, with 7 nucleotides matching TRBD1. J lost 7 bases, V lost 0 bases, and 14 bases had no gene match. Germline lookup yields CDR1 MNHEY and CDR2 SMNVEV (reference sequence). The CDR3 consists of 17 residues. The CDR3 sequence is CASSLSEGGAVAGGYTF. In nucleotides, the CDR3 is TGTGCCAGCAGTTTATCGGAAGGGGGCGCGGTGGCAGGTGGCTACACCTTC.